This is a list of T cell receptor beta chains from one sample in a study of T cells in Graves' hyperthyroidism and ophthalmopathy. Using its own MiXCR run on the multiplex PCR reads, TCRdb lists one record per CDR3 protein. The repertoire includes more than 350,000 distinct CDR3 sequences, roughly 14% of them detected once, and roughly a fifth sits in the top ten. Sequencing was done on a sample of blood. The receptor set was obtained from a woman younger than 45 with Graves' ophthalmopathy. Each CDR3 is given with its conserved first and last residue. Fields, in order: J gene, V gene, clone size, CDR3 length, D gene, CDR3 DNA, CDR3 protein. D genes are given only for firm matches. The listing skips clone size in some rows; elsewhere it reads once, few, many or a size class.

J gene: TRBJ1-1; V gene: TRBV11-2; clone size: many; CDR3 length: 14; D gene: -; CDR3 DNA: TGTGCCAGCTCCCTAGGGGGTCTGGGCACTGAAGCTTTCTTT; CDR3 protein: CASSLGGLGTEAFF
J gene: TRBJ2-7; V gene: TRBV27; clone size: many; CDR3 length: 17; D gene: -; CDR3 DNA: TGTGCCAGCAGTCGAGAGGCTTACCGGGACCTCGCCTACGAGCAGTACTTC; CDR3 protein: CASSREAYRDLAYEQYF
J gene: TRBJ1-2; V gene: TRBV5-1; clone size: many; CDR3 length: 15; D gene: -; CDR3 DNA: TGCGCCAGCAGCTTGGTATATCGAGGGGAGAGTGGCTACACCTTC; CDR3 protein: CASSLVYRGESGYTF
J gene: TRBJ1-1; V gene: TRBV6-1; clone size: many; CDR3 length: 15; D gene: -; CDR3 DNA: TGTGCCAGCAGTTCGACAGCCCGGACCCATTTTGAAGCTTTCTTT; CDR3 protein: CASSSTARTHFEAFF
J gene: TRBJ2-7; V gene: TRBV10-3; clone size: -; CDR3 length: 16; D gene: TRBD2; CDR3 DNA: TGTGCCATCAAACGGACTAGCTTTTCATCCTACAATGAGCAGTACTTC; CDR3 protein: CAIKRTSFSSYNEQYF
J gene: TRBJ2-7; V gene: TRBV20-1; clone size: many; CDR3 length: 13; D gene: TRBD1; CDR3 DNA: TGCAGTGCTATTCCGGGACAGACCTACGAGCAGTACTTC; CDR3 protein: CSAIPGQTYEQYF
J gene: TRBJ2-1; V gene: TRBV6-5; clone size: many; CDR3 length: 14; D gene: -; CDR3 DNA: TGTGCCAGCAGTTACCGCGGGGGCCACAATGAGCAGTTCTTC; CDR3 protein: CASSYRGGHNEQFF
J gene: TRBJ2-5; V gene: TRBV29-1; clone size: -; CDR3 length: 14; D gene: TRBD2; CDR3 DNA: TGCAGCTCACTATTTGGGGACGGGGGGGAGACCCAGTACTTC; CDR3 protein: CSSLFGDGGETQYF
J gene: TRBJ2-7; V gene: TRBV27; clone size: few; CDR3 length: 14; D gene: -; CDR3 DNA: TGTGCCAGCAGTTTCCGACACCGGGACTACGAGCAGTACTTC; CDR3 protein: CASSFRHRDYEQYF
J gene: TRBJ2-2; V gene: TRBV12-3/TRBV12-4; clone size: many; CDR3 length: 14; D gene: TRBD2; CDR3 DNA: TGTGCCAGCAGTTTCCGGGGGGACACCGGGGAGCTGTTTTTT; CDR3 protein: CASSFRGDTGELFF
J gene: TRBJ2-1; V gene: TRBV5-4; clone size: -; CDR3 length: 14; D gene: TRBD2; CDR3 DNA: TGTGCCAGCAGACCGCGGGGGGCCTACAATGAGCAGTTCTTC; CDR3 protein: CASRPRGAYNEQFF
J gene: TRBJ1-1; V gene: TRBV20-1; clone size: many; CDR3 length: 13; D gene: TRBD1; CDR3 DNA: TGCAGTGCAGCGGACAGGGGAGCCACTGAAGCTTTCTTT; CDR3 protein: CSAADRGATEAFF
J gene: TRBJ2-7; V gene: TRBV27; clone size: many; CDR3 length: 13; D gene: -; CDR3 DNA: TGTGCCAGCAGTTTTGCGGATTCCTACGAGCAGTACTTC; CDR3 protein: CASSFADSYEQYF
J gene: TRBJ1-1; V gene: TRBV12-3/TRBV12-4; clone size: many; CDR3 length: 16; D gene: TRBD1; CDR3 DNA: TGTGCCAGCAGAGGGACAGGGGGCGTTGGGGACACTGAAGCTTTCTTT; CDR3 protein: CASRGTGGVGDTEAFF
J gene: TRBJ2-7; V gene: TRBV20-1; clone size: many; CDR3 length: 16; D gene: TRBD2; CDR3 DNA: TGCAGTGCTAGAAGACTTAGCGGGGGGATGTCCTACGAGCAGTACTTC; CDR3 protein: CSARRLSGGMSYEQYF